The rows below give T cell receptor beta chains drawn from one sample of a study of blood T cells in healthy people across ages. TCRdb re-called the 5' RACE reads with MiXCR, one entry per CDR3 protein. The sample includes approximately 1,000,000 distinct CDR3 sequences, 30% to 40% of them seen just once. Sequencing was carried out using blood. Source of these receptors: a man between 18 and 29 years old in good health. The CDR3 runs from the conserved cysteine through the conserved F or W. D genes are given only for firm matches. For some rows the clone size is stated as once, few or many, or as a class when expanded; others skip it.

v_gene	d_gene	j_gene	abundance	CDR3nt	CDR3aa
TRBV6-1	NA	TRBJ2-5	NA	TGTGCCAGCAGTGGAAACCGGGGTGCCCACAATGAGCAGTACTTC	CASSGNRGAHNEQYF
TRBV6-2/TRBV6-3	TRBD1	TRBJ2-1	NA	TGTGCCAGCAGACGGCCGGGACAGGGGTTACAGGAGCAGTTCTTC	CASRRPGQGLQEQFF
TRBV6-1	TRBD1	TRBJ2-7	few	TGTGCCAGCAGTGAGACCACAGGGGGCTACGAGCAGTACTTC	CASSETTGGYEQYF
TRBV20-1	TRBD1	TRBJ2-1	NA	TGCAGTGCTAGAGATCGGCGGACAGGAAATTACAATGAGCAGTTCTTC	CSARDRRTGNYNEQFF
TRBV18	TRBD1	TRBJ1-1	NA	TGTGCCAGCTCACTGGACCAGGGGGTCATGGCTTTCTTT	CASSLDQGVMAFF
TRBV20-1	NA	TRBJ1-1	few	TGCAGTGCAAGCGGGGGACCCGGAGCTTTCTTT	CSASGGPGAFF
TRBV6-6	TRBD1	TRBJ1-2	few	TGTGCCAGCAGCCTGGGACAGGCCGGCTATGGCTACACCTTC	CASSLGQAGYGYTF
TRBV20-1	NA	TRBJ2-1	many	TGCAGTGCTAGAGTCGGGGTCTCCGTCGATGAGCAGTTCTTC	CSARVGVSVDEQFF
TRBV4-2	NA	TRBJ1-6	NA	TGTGCCAGCAGCCAAGATTTGACAGGTCCGGGTTCACCCCTCCACTTT	CASSQDLTGPGSPLHF
TRBV6-5	TRBD2	TRBJ2-1	NA	TGTGCCAGCAGTTACTCGGGGACTAGCGGGAGGGGGCAGTTCTTC	CASSYSGTSGRGQFF
TRBV12-3/TRBV12-4	TRBD2	TRBJ2-5	NA	TGTGCCAGCAGTATTAGCGGGGGAACATCTGTGCAGTACTTC	CASSISGGTSVQYF
TRBV12-5	NA	TRBJ2-2	NA	TGTGCTAGTGGTTCCCTCACCGGGGAGCTGTTTTTT	CASGSLTGELFF
TRBV20-1	TRBD2	TRBJ2-1	few	TGCAGTGCTACCCGGGGGGTCGCCTACAATGAGCAGTTCTTC	CSATRGVAYNEQFF
TRBV12-3/TRBV12-4	NA	TRBJ2-1	few	TGTGCCAGCACGCTGGCCTACAATGAGCAGTTCTTC	CASTLAYNEQFF
TRBV28	NA	TRBJ2-1	NA	TGTGCCAGCAGTTTCCGTTTAATGGGTGAGCAGTTCTTC	CASSFRLMGEQFF
TRBV11-2	NA	TRBJ1-2	NA	TGTGCCAGCAGCTACTCGAGGCTCTATGACTACACCTTC	CASSYSRLYDYTF
TRBV4-3	NA	TRBJ2-6	NA	TGCGCCAGCAGCCAAGGTGTGGGGGCCAACGTCCTGACTTTC	CASSQGVGANVLTF
TRBV10-3	TRBD1	TRBJ1-1	NA	TGTGCCATCAGGCGACAGGGAAACACTGAAGCTTTCTTT	CAIRRQGNTEAFF
TRBV4-3	NA	TRBJ2-7	NA	TGCGCCAGCAGCCGAGGGTATGGGACGGAATTCTACGAGCAGTACTTC	CASSRGYGTEFYEQYF
TRBV25-1	NA	TRBJ2-3	NA	TGTGCCAGCAGCGACCTTAGCCGGGATACGCAGTATTTT	CASSDLSRDTQYF
TRBV5-1	NA	TRBJ1-1	NA	TGCGCCAGCAGCTTGGCACCCCAGACAAATATGAACACTGAAGCTTTCTTT	CASSLAPQTNMNTEAFF
TRBV6-2/TRBV6-3	NA	TRBJ2-7	NA	TGTGCCAGCGGGACATTCTACTACGAGCAGTACTTC	CASGTFYYEQYF
TRBV20-1	NA	TRBJ1-6	few	TGCAGTGCTAGTTCTGGTATGGCCTATAATTCACCCCTCCACTTT	CSASSGMAYNSPLHF
TRBV13	NA	TRBJ1-2	NA	TGTGCCAGCAGCCCCAGCCGGGCAGCCTACTATGGCTACACCTTC	CASSPSRAAYYGYTF
TRBV5-1	TRBD1	TRBJ2-1	NA	TGCGCCAGCAGCTTGGCCGGGACAGGGGACAATGAGCAGTTCTTC	CASSLAGTGDNEQFF
TRBV12-3/TRBV12-4	TRBD2	TRBJ2-7	NA	TGTGCCAGCAGTACTAGCGGGGGCTCCTACGAGCAGTACTTC	CASSTSGGSYEQYF
TRBV4-3	NA	TRBJ1-2	many	TGCGCCAGCAGCCAAGGGGTGGCGGCATTGGAGGGCTACACCTTC	CASSQGVAALEGYTF
TRBV30	TRBD1	TRBJ1-4	NA	TGTGCCTGGAGTCCAACAGGGGAGGCGGAAAAACTGTTTTTT	CAWSPTGEAEKLFF
TRBV5-6	NA	TRBJ1-4	NA	TGTGCCAGCAGCTCGACAGTCCGGCGGGGAAAACTGTTTTTT	CASSSTVRRGKLFF
TRBV24-1	NA	TRBJ1-1	NA	TGTGCCACCAGTGATTTGAACAGTGAAGCTTTCTTT	CATSDLNSEAFF
TRBV18	NA	TRBJ2-3	NA	TGTGCCAGCTCAATGGATACAGCAGATACGCAGTATTTT	CASSMDTADTQYF
TRBV12-3/TRBV12-4	NA	TRBJ1-1	NA	TGTGCCAGCAGTTTGAGTTGGACTGAAGCTTTCTTT	CASSLSWTEAFF
TRBV7-2	NA	TRBJ1-1	NA	TGTGCCAGCAGCTTAGCGGAGGGGGTGGTCACTGAAGCTTTCTTT	CASSLAEGVVTEAFF
TRBV9	TRBD2	TRBJ2-3	few	TGTGCCAGCAGCGCCGTGCGCGGGGGGGCACGAGATACGCAGTATTTT	CASSAVRGGARDTQYF
TRBV20-1	TRBD1	TRBJ1-5	NA	TGCAGTGCTAGAGATCTACAGGGGGATCAGCCCCAGCATTTT	CSARDLQGDQPQHF
TRBV29-1	NA	TRBJ2-1	NA	TGCAGCGTGGCGCCAGGGGACTACAATGAGCAGTTCTTC	CSVAPGDYNEQFF
TRBV5-1	TRBD1	TRBJ1-5	NA	TGCGCCAGCAGCCGGGACAGGGGGGACTCAAATCAGCCCCAGCATTTT	CASSRDRGDSNQPQHF
TRBV10-3	TRBD1	TRBJ1-2	NA	TGTGCCATCAGTGATCGGACAGGGGGCGCGACCTTCTCCTATGGCTACACCTTC	CAISDRTGGATFSYGYTF
TRBV6-6	TRBD1	TRBJ1-1	few	TGTGCCAGCAGTTACATTAGGGGACAGGGATTGGACACTGAAGCTTTCTTT	CASSYIRGQGLDTEAFF